A selection of T cell receptor beta chains follows, all from one sample in a study of blood T cell repertoires in COVID-19. The data were produced by immunoSEQ multiplex PCR, yet TCRdb's version contains in-frame clones alone and is incomplete. There are approximately 53,000 clones in the sample; roughly 89% occur only once, and about 27% lies in the top ten. The sequenced material came from peripheral blood. These receptors were taken from a human donor in a cohort sampled during active COVID-19. Both conserved end residues are part of each CDR3. The D gene is left open where the match is weak. Rows may omit the clone size; those that give it use once, few, many or a size class.

>TRBD2|TRBJ2-3|-|TRBV18
CASSAAGSTDTQYF
TGTGCCAGCTCAGCAGCGGGGTCCACAGATACGCAGTATTTT
>-|TRBJ1-1|once|TRBV27
CASRGPNTEAFF
TGTGCCAGCAGGGGCCCGAACACTGAAGCTTTCTTT
>-|TRBJ1-1|once|TRBV9
CASSVVDRLTEAFF
TGTGCCAGCAGCGTAGTGGACAGATTGACTGAAGCTTTCTTT
>TRBD1|TRBJ2-7|-|TRBV7-9
CASSLGDRESNEQYF
TGTGCCAGCAGCTTAGGGGACAGGGAGTCGAACGAGCAGTACTTC
>-|TRBJ2-1|-|TRBV6-1
CASSEARPGAHNEQFF
TGTGCCAGCAGTGAAGCGCGACCGGGAGCCCACAATGAGCAGTTCTTC
>TRBD2|TRBJ2-3|-|TRBV4-3
CASSQDLVDAGVLTDTQYF
TGCGCCAGCAGCCAAGATTTGGTGGACGCGGGAGTTCTGACAGATACGCAGTATTTT
>-|TRBJ1-1|-|TRBV4-3
CASSQDMAGGSNTEAFF
TGCGCCAGCAGCCAAGATATGGCCGGCGGATCTAACACTGAAGCTTTCTTT
>-|TRBJ2-2|once|TRBV5-1
CASSAPNTGELFF
TGCGCCAGCAGCGCGCCGAACACCGGGGAGCTGTTTTTT
>TRBD1|TRBJ1-1|-|TRBV29-1
CSVDGDSHTEAFF
TGCAGCGTTGATGGGGACAGCCACACTGAAGCTTTCTTT
>-|TRBJ1-4|-|TRBV10-1
CASSEVERSEKLFF
TGCGCCAGCAGTGAAGTGGAGAGGAGTGAAAAACTGTTTTTT
>-|TRBJ2-3|-|TRBV5-1
CASSLVAGTTDTQYF
TGCGCCAGCAGCTTGGTTGCGGGGACCACAGATACGCAGTATTTT
>-|TRBJ2-1|-|TRBV4-3
CASSQDEASYNEQFF
TGCGCCAGCAGCCAAGATGAGGCCTCCTACAATGAGCAGTTCTTC
>-|TRBJ2-2|-|TRBV12-3/TRBV12-4
CASSVDGTGELFF
TGTGCCAGCAGTGTCGACGGGACCGGGGAGCTGTTTTTT
>-|TRBJ2-3|once|TRBV5-6
CASSFGLPDTQYF
TGTGCCAGCAGCTTTGGACTCCCAGATACGCAGTATTTT
>-|TRBJ1-5|-|TRBV19
CASSGGSGHQPQHF
TGTGCCAGTAGCGGGGGGTCAGGTCATCAGCCCCAGCATTTT
>-|TRBJ1-5|-|TRBV28
CAKVVGAKNQPQHF
TGTGCCAAAGTCGTGGGGGCGAAAAATCAGCCCCAGCATTTT
>TRBD1|TRBJ2-5|-|TRBV5-1
CASSLGGTGVETQYF
TGCGCCAGCAGCTTGGGAGGGACAGGGGTAGAGACCCAGTACTTC
>-|TRBJ1-1|-|TRBV3-1/TRBV3-2
CASSRREANTEAFF
TGTGCCAGCAGCAGAAGAGAAGCGAACACTGAAGCTTTCTTT
>-|TRBJ2-3|-|TRBV3-1/TRBV3-2
CASSQDRLARTADTQYF
TGTGCCAGCAGCCAAGATCGGCTAGCGCGGACGGCAGATACGCAGTATTTT
>TRBD1|TRBJ2-7|-|TRBV29-1
CSVSGTGLNEQYF
TGCAGCGTTTCTGGGACAGGTCTAAACGAGCAGTACTTC
>-|TRBJ2-7|-|TRBV29-1
CSVGSSGPYEQYF
TGCAGCGTTGGTAGTAGCGGACCCTACGAGCAGTACTTC
>-|TRBJ2-1|-|TRBV27
CASTTGTPEFGQFF
TGTGCCAGCACCACCGGGACTCCCGAGTTCGGGCAGTTCTTC
>TRBD1|TRBJ2-7|-|TRBV6-5
CASSRPGQGIYEQYF
TGTGCCAGCAGCAGACCGGGACAGGGGATTTACGAGCAGTACTTC
>-|TRBJ2-2|once|TRBV9
CASSVTARVGELFF
TGTGCCAGCAGCGTAACCGCGAGGGTAGGGGAGCTGTTTTTT
>TRBD2|TRBJ2-1|-|TRBV11-3
CASTSLFLAGGRNEQFF
TGTGCCAGCACCTCTCTTTTCCTAGCGGGAGGGAGGAATGAGCAGTTCTTC
>TRBD1|TRBJ1-1|-|TRBV11-2
CASSLVGQANTEAFF
TGTGCCAGCAGCTTAGTCGGACAGGCGAACACTGAAGCTTTCTTT
>-|TRBJ1-6|-|TRBV7-9
CASSPPGGDSPLHF
TGTGCCAGCAGCCCCCCGGGCGGGGATTCACCCCTCCACTTT
>-|TRBJ2-1|once|TRBV6-5
CASRGRPVEFF
TGTGCCAGCAGGGGGCGACCGGTAGAGTTCTTC
>TRBD1|TRBJ1-2|-|TRBV6-4
CASSESRGTGYTF
TGTGCCAGCAGTGAGAGCAGGGGGACTGGCTACACCTTC
>-|TRBJ2-2|-|TRBV7-9
CAVARDGANTGELFF
TGTGCAGTGGCCCGAGACGGGGCGAACACCGGGGAGCTGTTTTTT
>TRBD2|TRBJ2-1|once|TRBV7-2
CASSLRRGGFNEQFF
TGTGCCAGCAGCTTAAGGCGGGGGGGCTTCAATGAGCAGTTCTTC
>-|TRBJ2-1|-|TRBV28
CASRDSFGQFF
TGTGCCAGCAGGGACTCCTTCGGGCAGTTCTTC
>-|TRBJ2-3|-|TRBV24-1
CATSDYRATDTQYF
TGTGCCACCAGTGACTACAGGGCCACAGATACGCAGTATTTT
>-|TRBJ1-5|-|TRBV3-1/TRBV3-2
CASSHTEGISGNQPQHF
TGTGCCAGCAGCCATACGGAGGGTATTAGCGGCAATCAGCCCCAGCATTTT
>-|TRBJ2-2|-|TRBV4-1
CASSQDGGTGELFF
TGCGCCAGCAGCCAAGACGGCGGGACCGGGGAGCTGTTTTTT
>TRBD2|TRBJ2-2|-|TRBV7-2
CASSPLTSGRAEDTGELFF
TGTGCCAGCAGCCCGTTGACTAGCGGGAGGGCCGAAGACACCGGGGAGCTGTTTTTT
>TRBD1|TRBJ1-1|-|TRBV30
CAWSDLTGATEAFF
TGTGCCTGGAGTGACCTTACAGGGGCCACTGAAGCTTTCTTT
>TRBD1|TRBJ2-7|-|TRBV28
CASSQGTATYEQYF
TGTGCCAGCAGCCAGGGGACAGCCACCTACGAGCAGTACTTC
>TRBD2|TRBJ2-1|-|TRBV7-8
CASSPWASGATYNEQFF
TGTGCCAGCAGCCCGTGGGCTAGCGGGGCGACGTACAATGAGCAGTTCTTC
>TRBD1|TRBJ1-4|-|TRBV28
CASSLSGQGSNEKLFF
TGTGCCAGCAGTTTGTCGGGACAGGGGTCTAATGAAAAACTGTTTTTT
>TRBD2|TRBJ2-3|-|TRBV5-6
CASRLTSGGLITDTQYF
TGTGCCAGCAGACTAACTAGCGGGGGGCTCATCACAGATACGCAGTATTTT
>TRBD2|TRBJ2-5|-|TRBV5-8
CASSFELGLAGAQETQYF
TGTGCCAGCAGCTTCGAATTGGGACTAGCGGGCGCCCAAGAGACCCAGTACTTC
>-|TRBJ2-1|-|TRBV7-3
CASSLNGGSYNEQFF
TGTGCCAGCAGCTTAAACGGAGGCTCCTACAATGAGCAGTTCTTC
>-|TRBJ2-2|-|TRBV5-1
CASSLSTGTTGELFF
TGCGCCAGCAGCTTAAGCACAGGGACCACCGGGGAGCTGTTTTTT
>-|TRBJ2-5|once|TRBV5-4
CASSSPGLNLQETQYF
TGTGCCAGCAGCTCGCCGGGACTCAACTTACAAGAGACCCAGTACTTC